This passage covers 10 T cell receptor beta chains from one sample sequenced in a study of T cells in women clearing cervical HPV infection. Produced via immunoSEQ multiplex PCR; TCRdb's table is partial and in-frame only. In all, the sample yields over 30,000 clones. Sequencing used blood buffy coat. These receptors originate from a woman aged 18 to 75 with a cervical HPV16 infection that either progressed to CIN3+ or cleared (not recorded which).

As regards this clone: The read ends 3 residues early relative to the CDR3; the germline J gene fills the gap. This sequence joins TRBV7-3 and TRBJ1-4, with TRBD1 identical over 11 bases. Germline CDR1 SGHTA, CDR2 FQGTGA. This CDR3 is built from 18 residues. The ends lost 1 base at V and 8 bases at J; junction bases unmatched: 12. The CDR3 bases that were read are TGTGCCAGCAGCTTAAATGGGCCCGGACAGGGGGCCGGGGAAAAA. Encoded protein: CASSLNGPGQGAGEK. The whole CDR3 is CASSLNGPGQGAGEKLFF. Full variable domain (missing parts from reference TRBV7-3 and TRBJ1-4): GAGVSQTPSNKVTEKGKYVELRCDPISGHTALYWYRQSLGQGPEFLIYFQGTGAADDSGLPNDRFFAVRPEGSVSTLKIQRTERGDSAVYLCASSLNGPGQGAGEKLFFGSGTQLSVL.

The covered CDR3 bases are TGCAGTGCTAGGGGGACAGGGGCCCGCAGCACAGATACG. Its protein product is CSARGTGARSTDT. The complete CDR3 sequence is CSARGTGARSTDTQYF. This chain connects TRBV20-1 to TRBJ2-3, with TRBD1 matching 10 bases. The CDR3 extends 3 residues past the end of the read, so its final part is completed from the germline J gene. The CDR3 runs to 16 residues. The J segment lost 0 bases and the V segment lost 3 bases, leaving 6 bases of the junction unmatched. Germline assignment: CDR1 DFQATT and CDR2 SNEGSKA (reference sequence).

Concerning this clone itself: The read finishes 3 residues shy of the CDR3 end, and the germline J gene is used to complete it. V is TRBV7-2 and J is TRBJ2-1; TRBD2 matches at 8 bases. The J segment lost 8 bases and the V segment lost 2 bases, leaving 5 bases of the junction unmatched. Germline V gene data show CDR1 as SGHTA and CDR2 as FQGNSA. There are 14 residues in the CDR3. The CDR3 sequence: CASSLYPGGYEQFF. The covered CDR3 bases are TGTGCCAGCAGCTTATATCCGGGGGGGTATGAG.

Concerning this clone: The missing CDR3 end, 3 residues past where the read stops, is filled in from the germline J gene. This sequence joins TRBV20-1 and TRBJ1-2, with TRBD1 matching 7 bases. The CDR3 is made up of 14 amino acids. Germline V gene data show CDR1 as DFQATT and CDR2 as SNEGSKA (reference sequence). CDR3 protein: CSARVFGQGVGYTF. The CDR3 bases that were read are TGCAGTGCTAGAGTTTTCGGGCAGGGGGTAGGC.

Comments on this clone: From the germline J gene comes the end of the CDR3, since the read stops 3 residues before it. The rearrangement uses TRBV20-1 and TRBJ1-1; D unclear. The V gene lost 0 bases and the J gene lost 2 bases, with 13 bases spanning the gap. Germline-derived CDR1 and CDR2 are DFQATT and SNEGSKA (reference sequence). The CDR3 runs 15 residues. The part of the CDR3 DNA that was read is TGCAGTGCTAGAGATAATCCGGTTCTCAACACTGAA. The encoded protein is CSARDNPVLNTE. The complete CDR3 protein is CSARDNPVLNTEAFF.

Comment on this clone: The read gets to within 3 residues of the CDR3 end, and the germline J gene fills in the rest. The rearrangement uses TRBV29-1 and TRBJ1-2, with 8 positions matching TRBD1. CDR3 length: 12 residues. CDR1 and CDR2 from the germline V gene are SQVTM and ANQGSEA. V was pared by 7 bases and J by 5 bases, with 6 bases of the junction left unmatched. The DNA read from the CDR3 is TGCAGCGAAGGACAGGGAGGGTATGGC. Protein product: CSEGQGGYG. In full, the CDR3 is CSEGQGGYGYTF.

CDR3: CASSPRPGTTGPNTEAFF. The sequenced CDR3 bases are TGTGCCAGCTCACCACGACCTGGGACAACGGGCCCTAACACTGAA. The chain joins TRBV18 to TRBJ1-1, with D perhaps TRBD1 (6 bases). From the germline J gene comes the end of the CDR3, since the read stops 3 residues before it. CDR3 length equals 18 residues. Trimming cost V 1 base and J 2 bases, with 20 bases left between them. Germline CDR1 KGHSH, CDR2 LQKENI.

About this clone: The sequenced fragment ends 3 residues before the CDR3 boundary, so the rest is inferred from the germline J gene. The rearrangement joins TRBV11-2 to TRBJ1-2, with 8 bases aligning to TRBD1. The germline gives CDR1 SGHAT, CDR2 FQNNGV. The CDR3 totals 14 residues. With V trimmed by 3 bases and J by 7 bases, 7 bases remained unmatched. The sequenced part of the CDR3 DNA is TGTGCCAGCAGCTTGGAACAGGGGGGGAGTGGC. Translation: CASSLEQGGSG. From start to end, the CDR3 is CASSLEQGGSGYTF. Complete variable domain (other parts from reference TRBV11-2 and TRBJ1-2): EAGVAQSPRYKIIEKRQSVAFWCNPISGHATLYWYQQILGQGPKLLIQFQNNGVVDDSQLPKDRFSAERLKGVDSTLKIQPAKLEDSAVYLCASSLEQGGSGYTFGSGTRLTVV.

On this clone: The read ends 3 residues shy of where the CDR3 ends; the end is completed using the germline J gene. V usage is TRBV5-1 and J usage is TRBJ2-2, with 9 bases that match TRBD2. The CDR3 length is 16 residues. V lost 0 bases to trimming and J lost 6 bases; unmatched junction nucleotides: 6. Germline assignment: CDR1 SGHRS and CDR2 YFSETQ. The covered CDR3 bases are TGCGCCAGCAGCTTGGCCGGAGCGGGGGGTCCCGGGGAG. This gives the protein CASSLAGAGGPGE. The full CDR3 sequence reads CASSLAGAGGPGELFF.

Regarding this clone: The DNA ends 3 residues before the CDR3 does, and the rest of the CDR3 is filled in from the germline J gene. This rearrangement joins TRBV3-1 (or the pseudogene TRBV3-2) to TRBJ1-6, with 8 bases aligning to TRBD1. The germline V gene has CDR1 LGHDT and CDR2 YNNKEL (reference sequence). CDR3 length: 15 amino acids. The ends lost 0 bases at V and 10 bases at J; junction bases unmatched: 5. CDR3 DNA, as far as it was read: TGTGCCAGCAGCCAAGATAGGAACAGGGGGTCACCC. Its protein product is CASSQDRNRGSP. In full, the CDR3 reads CASSQDRNRGSPLHF.